This entry lists 9 T cell receptor beta chains sequenced from one sample in a study of blood T cells in healthy people across ages. For the second PCR, which ran for 7 to 11 cycles, a sample-barcoded 5' primer and a J-beta primer mix were used. TCRdb redid the calling of the 5' RACE reads with MiXCR, one entry per CDR3 protein. In the table there are about 670,000 distinct CDR3 sequences, about 43% of which are singletons. Sequenced sample: blood. These receptors all stem from an elderly man in good health.

The rearrangement links TRBV28 to TRBJ2-5, with 13 bases that match TRBD2. The CDR3 runs 16 residues. V was pared by 2 bases and J by 11 bases, with 11 bases of the junction left unmatched. The germline gives CDR1 MDHEN, CDR2 SYDVKM. CDR3 coding DNA: TGTGCCAGCAGTTTAATGGGACTAGCGGGATCTGGTGAGCAGTACTTC. It is translated as CASSLMGLAGSGEQYF.

V and J are TRBV5-5 and TRBJ1-6; TRBD1 might be the D (5 bases). V lost 3 bases, J lost 7 bases, and 14 bases lay in between. The CDR3 runs to 15 residues. Germline assignment: CDR1 SGHKS and CDR2 YYEKEE (reference sequence). As DNA, the CDR3 is TGTGCCAGCAGCTCCCAAGGGGCAGGGAATTCACCCCTCCACTTT. This codes for CASSSQGAGNSPLHF.

This clonotype was detected only a few times. This chain uses TRBV5-1 with TRBJ2-3; no clear D. The CDR3 is 14 amino acids. The germline V gene encodes CDR1 SGHRS and CDR2 YFSETQ. V lost 1 base and J lost 2, with 8 bases in between. The CDR3 sequence: CASSLIDPTDTQYF. Here the CDR3 DNA reads TGCGCCAGCAGCTTGATCGACCCCACAGATACGCAGTATTTT.

The rearrangement joins TRBV5-1 to TRBJ2-1; the D gene is possibly TRBD2 (5 bases). CDR1 SGHRS and CDR2 YFSETQ come from the germline V gene. V shed 5 bases and J shed 4 bases, with 16 bases lying between them. The CDR3 sequence is 15 residues long. DNA of the CDR3: TGCGCCAGCAGGGACGAGGGAAAGTCTTACAATGAGCAGTTCTTC. This sequence encodes CASRDEGKSYNEQFF.

The CDR3 loop is CASSRREGGAFF. CDR3 coding DNA: TGTGCCAGCAGCCGCCGGGAAGGAGGAGCTTTCTTT. V usage is TRBV7-8 and J usage is TRBJ1-1; D ambiguous. This CDR3 spans 12 amino acids. Between the trimmed V and J ends, which lost 5 bases and 10 bases, there was a span of 14 bases. Germline V gives CDR1 SGHVS, CDR2 FQNEAQ.

This clonotype was counted a few times. A read error may be the cause here, since a much bigger clone is one base away. The chain employs TRBV20-1 and TRBJ2-1; TRBD2 matches 8 bases. The DNA end is a closer match to TRBJ2-7, so the J assignment may be wrong. CDR3 length equals 15 residues. Germline loops: CDR1 DFQATT, CDR2 SNEGSKA (reference sequence). The CDR3 is CSAEGVAGSYNEQYF. Here the CDR3 DNA reads TGCAGTGCGGAAGGTGTAGCGGGAAGCTACAATGAGCAGTACTTC.

This chain joins TRBV12-3 or TRBV12-4 and TRBJ1-1; D is unclear. The length of the CDR3 is 13 residues. Between the trimmed V and J ends, which lost 2 bases and 6 bases, there was a span of 10 bases. The CDR3 bases are TGTGCCAGCAGTTTAACCCCGGACGCTGAAGCTTTCTTT. The encoded protein is CASSLTPDAEAFF.

This clonotype was observed a few times. The genes are TRBV12-3 or TRBV12-4 and TRBJ1-5; D may be TRBD1 (6 bases). V was trimmed by 5 bases and J by 2 bases, leaving 10 bases between them. This CDR3 has 14 residues. The CDR3 reads CASSTQGGNQPQHF. In DNA form, the CDR3 reads TGTGCCAGCAGTACACAGGGAGGCAATCAGCCCCAGCATTTT.

This clonotype appeared a single time. This sequence joins TRBV30 and TRBJ2-1; weak D call: TRBD2 (6 bases). The CDR3 runs to 14 residues. Germline values: CDR1 GTSNPN, CDR2 SVGIG (reference sequence). With 1 base removed from V and 5 bases from J, the gap between germline ends came to 12 bases. CDR3 sequence reads: CAWSAGRSHNEQFF. Written as DNA, the CDR3 is TGTGCCTGGAGTGCAGGGAGGTCCCACAATGAGCAGTTCTTC.